This record looks at one T cell receptor (beta chain) sequence and its context. This sample was included in a study of blood T cell repertoires in COVID-19. In the original analysis: Nucleated cell number was recorded as an estimate derived from reference gene primer amplification. The method was immunoSEQ multiplex PCR; TCRdb's version includes in-frame clones alone and lacks a portion of them. The DNA gave D and trimming, while V, J and clone size come from that table. The sample carries around 250,000 clones, approximately 82% recorded once. The clonotype was recovered from a woman older than 75 with acute or convalescent COVID-19. The material sequenced was peripheral blood.

CDR3 sequence reads: CASTDRTGLAGSYNEQFF. CDR3 bases: TGTGCCAGTACCGATAGGACGGGACTAGCGGGTTCCTACAATGAGCAGTTCTTC. The genes are TRBV19 and TRBJ2-1; 12 bases agree with TRBD2. J gave up 1 base and V 7 bases, and 11 bases lay outside the gene matches. Germline V gives CDR1 LNHDA, CDR2 SQIVND (reference sequence). There are 18 residues in the CDR3. Together with reference TRBV19 and TRBJ2-1, the CDR3 gives the full variable domain: DGGITQSPKYLFRKEGQNVTLSCEQNLNHDAMYWYRQDPGQGLRLIYYSQIVNDFQKGDIAEGYSVSREKKESFPLTVTSAQKNPTAFYLCASTDRTGLAGSYNEQFFGPGTRLTVL.